One sample yielded the 12 T cell receptor beta chains listed below, sequenced in a study of read filtering for tumor transcriptome and immune sequencing. Molecular barcoded adaptors covering alpha/delta and beta/gamma chains were used on 400 ng RNA. TCRdb re-called the reads through MiXCR, storing one row per CDR3 protein. Of some 80,000 distinct CDR3 sequences in the sample, approximately 13% were seen once. Source material: a population of CD138-negative cells sorted from bone marrow. These receptors were collected from a donor aged 40 or over with multiple myeloma.

The sample holds many counts of this clonotype. The CDR3 spells CSARRVAGVGNEQFF. The CDR3 DNA reads TGCAGTGCTAGACGCGTAGCGGGAGTCGGCAATGAGCAGTTCTTC. The J gene is TRBJ2-1, the V gene TRBV20-1; 9 bases agree with TRBD2. This CDR3 is built from 15 residues. Germline V gives CDR1 DFQATT, CDR2 SNEGSKA (reference sequence). V gave up 2 bases and J gave up 6 bases; unmatched junction bases: 8.

In this sample, this clonotype turned up many times. At one end the junction does not follow the germline gene, possibly because of a read error. The chain carries TRBV3-1 and TRBJ2-3; 11 bases line up with TRBD2. The CDR3 is made up of 13 amino acids. Germline-derived CDR1 and CDR2 are LGHDT and YNNKEL (reference sequence). The chain's CDR3 is CASSHQPTSGVNF. The CDR3 nucleotides read TGTGCCAGCAGCCACCAACCGACTAGCGGGGTAAATTTT.

This clonotype was recorded only once. A read error may explain this, as a much larger clone is one base away. This chain uses TRBV5-1 with TRBJ2-7; D may be TRBD2 (6 bases). The CDR3 sequence is 15 residues long. V was cut by 3 bases and J by 6 bases, with 19 bases left in between. CDR1 and CDR2 (germline): SGHRS, YFSETQ. DNA for the CDR3: TGCGCCAGCAGCTCGAGGGCAGGAGGAGGGGTCGAGCAGTACTTC. This translates into CASSSRAGGGVEQYF. The complete variable domain, with remaining parts taken from reference TRBV5-1 and TRBJ2-7, reads KAGVTQTPRYLIKTRGQQVTLSCSPISGHRSVSWYQQTPGQGLQFLFEYFSETQRNKGNFPGRFSGRQFSNSRSEMNVSTLELGDSALYLCASSSRAGGGVEQYFGPGTRLTVT.

This clonotype was detected ten times or more. J is TRBJ2-2 and V is TRBV20-1, with D perhaps TRBD1 (6 bases). The CDR3 runs 14 residues. Germline CDR1 reads DFQATT; CDR2 reads SNEGSKA (reference sequence). The DNA of the CDR3 is TGCAGCGCTTACGGGACAACGAACACCGGGGAGCTGTTTTTT. This sequence encodes CSAYGTTNTGELFF.

This clonotype was detected ten times or more. The V call is TRBV20-1, the J call TRBJ2-1, with 9 bases aligning to TRBD1. V lost 0 bases, J lost 6 bases, and 9 bases stayed unmatched. The CDR3 sequence is 16 residues long. CDR1 and CDR2 (germline): DFQATT, SNEGSKA (reference sequence). CDR3 region: CSARDPGTGNPNEQFF. As DNA, the CDR3 is TGCAGTGCTAGAGATCCCGGGACAGGGAATCCCAATGAGCAGTTCTTC.

This clonotype showed up just a few times. Germline and junction disagree at one end, which may indicate a read error. This chain connects TRBV20-1 to TRBJ1-5; 12 bases are shared with TRBD1. Germline-derived CDR1 and CDR2 are DFQATT and SNEGSKA (reference sequence). The CDR3 length is 16 residues. The DNA for the CDR3 is TGCAGTGCTGGGGGGACCGGGACAGGGGGCGGCCAGCCCCAGCGTTTT. Amino acid sequence: CSAGGTGTGGGQPQRF.

At least ten counts were recorded for this clonotype. V usage is TRBV12-3 or TRBV12-4 and J usage is TRBJ1-5; D not certain. V was cut by 4 bases and J by 5 bases, with 12 bases left in between. The CDR3 covers 14 residues. CDR3: CASSYQSDDQPQHF. In DNA, the CDR3 is TGTGCCAGCAGTTACCAGAGCGACGATCAGCCCCAGCATTTT.

This clonotype occurred many times. This chain links TRBV29-1 with TRBJ2-7, with 8 bases matching TRBD2. V gave up 6 bases and J gave up 0 bases; unmatched junction bases: 7. The CDR3 loop spans 14 amino acids. CDR1 is SQVTM, CDR2 ANQGSEA, per germline. CDR3 protein: CSVGGGASSYEQYF. The DNA of the CDR3 is TGCAGCGTCGGGGGGGGCGCTAGCTCCTACGAGCAGTACTTC.

Ten or more counts support this clonotype. J is TRBJ2-1 and V is TRBV7-9, with 14 bases aligning to TRBD2. This CDR3 spans 16 amino acids. The junction had 3 bases not matched to a gene; V was cut back by 1 base and J by 7 bases. Looked up from germline, CDR1 is SEHNR and CDR2 is FQNEAQ (reference sequence). CDR3 protein: CASSLGTSGRPNEQFF. In nucleotides, the CDR3 is TGTGCCAGCAGCTTAGGGACTAGCGGGAGGCCGAATGAGCAGTTCTTC.

This clonotype was seen many times. This rearrangement joins TRBV5-6 to TRBJ1-1; weak D call: TRBD1 (5 bases). The ends were cut back, 3 bases at V and 2 bases at J, with 14 bases in the middle. CDR3 length equals 15 residues. Per germline, CDR1 SGHDT and CDR2 YYEEEE. DNA of the CDR3: TGTGCCAGCAGCTCCTGGACAAGAACCAACACTGAAGCTTTCTTT. It encodes CASSSWTRTNTEAFF.

At least ten counts were recorded for this clonotype. The rearrangement joins TRBV6-1 to TRBJ1-2, with a possible D match to TRBD1 (6 bases). Per germline, CDR1 MNHNS and CDR2 SASEGT. CDR3 length: 13 residues. V was trimmed by 6 bases and J by 3 bases, leaving 11 bases between them. The CDR3 DNA is TGTGCCAGCAGGCACAGGGATGACTATGGCTACACCTTC. Amino acid sequence: CASRHRDDYGYTF.

Notes on this clonotype: Germline and junction disagree at one end, which may indicate a read error. The gene calls are TRBV5-1 and TRBJ2-6; possibly TRBD1 for D (5 bases). CDR3 length: 15 amino acids. Germline V lookup: CDR1 SGHRS, CDR2 YFSETQ. The CDR3, as DNA: TGCGCCAGCAGCCCTGGTCGCTCTGGGGCCAACGCCCTGACTTTC. Its protein product is CASSPGRSGANALTF. Together with reference TRBV5-1 and TRBJ2-6, the CDR3 gives the full variable domain: KAGVTQTPRYLIKTRGQQVTLSCSPISGHRSVSWYQQTPGQGLQFLFEYFSETQRNKGNFPGRFSGRQFSNSRSEMNVSTLELGDSALYLCASSPGRSGANALTFGAGSRLTVL.